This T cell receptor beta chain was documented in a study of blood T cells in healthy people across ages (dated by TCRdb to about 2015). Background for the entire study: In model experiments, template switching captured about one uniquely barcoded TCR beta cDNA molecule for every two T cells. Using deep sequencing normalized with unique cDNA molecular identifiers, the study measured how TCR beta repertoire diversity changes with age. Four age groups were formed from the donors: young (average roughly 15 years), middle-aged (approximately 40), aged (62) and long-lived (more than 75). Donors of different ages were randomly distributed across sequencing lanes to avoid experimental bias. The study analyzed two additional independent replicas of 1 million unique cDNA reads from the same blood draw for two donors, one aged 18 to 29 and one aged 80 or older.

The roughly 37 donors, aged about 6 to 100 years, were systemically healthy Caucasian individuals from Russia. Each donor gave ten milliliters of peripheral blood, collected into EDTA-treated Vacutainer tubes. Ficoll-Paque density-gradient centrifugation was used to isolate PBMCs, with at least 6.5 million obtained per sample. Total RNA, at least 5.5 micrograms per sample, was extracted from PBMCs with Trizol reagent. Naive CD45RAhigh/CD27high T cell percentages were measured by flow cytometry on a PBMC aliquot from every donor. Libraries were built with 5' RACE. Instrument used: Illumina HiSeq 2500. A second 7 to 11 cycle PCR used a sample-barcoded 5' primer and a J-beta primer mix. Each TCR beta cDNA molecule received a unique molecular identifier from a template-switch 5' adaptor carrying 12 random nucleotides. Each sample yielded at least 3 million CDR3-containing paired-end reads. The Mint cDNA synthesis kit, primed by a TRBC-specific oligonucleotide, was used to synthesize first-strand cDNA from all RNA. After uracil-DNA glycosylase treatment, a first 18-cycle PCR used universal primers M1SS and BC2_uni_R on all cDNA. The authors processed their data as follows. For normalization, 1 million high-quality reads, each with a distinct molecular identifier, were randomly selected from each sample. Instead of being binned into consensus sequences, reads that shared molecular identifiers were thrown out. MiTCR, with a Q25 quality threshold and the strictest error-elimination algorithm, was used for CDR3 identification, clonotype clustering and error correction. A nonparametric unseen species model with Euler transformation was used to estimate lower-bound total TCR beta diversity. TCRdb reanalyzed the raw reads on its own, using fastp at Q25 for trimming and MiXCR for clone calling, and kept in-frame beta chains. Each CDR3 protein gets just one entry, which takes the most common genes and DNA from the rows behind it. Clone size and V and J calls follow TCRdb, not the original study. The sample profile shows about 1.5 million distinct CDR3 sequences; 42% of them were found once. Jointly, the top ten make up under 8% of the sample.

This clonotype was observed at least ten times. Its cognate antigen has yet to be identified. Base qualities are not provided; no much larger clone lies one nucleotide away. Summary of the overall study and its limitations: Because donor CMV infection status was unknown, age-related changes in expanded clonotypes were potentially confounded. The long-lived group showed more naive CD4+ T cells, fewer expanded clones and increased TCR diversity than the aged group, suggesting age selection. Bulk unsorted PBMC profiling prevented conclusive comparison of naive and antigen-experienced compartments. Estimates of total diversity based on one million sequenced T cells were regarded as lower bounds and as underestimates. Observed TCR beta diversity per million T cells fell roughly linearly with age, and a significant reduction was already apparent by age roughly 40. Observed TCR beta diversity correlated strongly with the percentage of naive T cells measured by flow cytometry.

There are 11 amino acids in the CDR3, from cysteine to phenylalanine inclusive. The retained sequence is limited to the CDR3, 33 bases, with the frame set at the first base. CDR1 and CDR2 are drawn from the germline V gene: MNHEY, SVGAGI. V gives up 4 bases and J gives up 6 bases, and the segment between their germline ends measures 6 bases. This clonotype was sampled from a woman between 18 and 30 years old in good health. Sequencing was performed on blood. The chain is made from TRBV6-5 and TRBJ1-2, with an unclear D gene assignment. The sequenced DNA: TGTGCCAGCAGTTCCCCTAATGGCTACACCTTC. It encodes CASSSPNGYTF.